This T cell receptor (beta chain) was identified during a study of radiotherapy plus CTLA-4 blockade in lung cancer listed by TCRdb under 2018. Background for the entire study: Among enrolled patients, under 20% had an objective response and roughly 30% reached disease control.

Summary of the overall study and its limitations: After treatment with radiotherapy and ipilimumab, TCR clones that came from tumors expanded in the peripheral blood. Increased serum interferon-beta after radiation, together with early dynamic changes in blood T cell clones, were reported to be the strongest predictors of response.

Remarks on this clone: The antigen this receptor binds is unknown. Nothing much larger sits one base from this clone, and base qualities are not available.

Compared with germline, V lacks 8 bases and J lacks 1 base; bases without a gene match: 12. From the cysteine up to the phenylalanine, the CDR3 has a length of 15 residues. The entry retains the CDR3 DNA only, 45 bases that are in frame from base 1. CDR1 and CDR2, per the germline V gene (reference sequence), are GTSNPN and SVGIG. Focal radiation therapy combined with CTLA-4 blockade (ipilimumab) was tested in patients with chemo-refractory metastatic non-small-cell lung cancer. The library was produced with the immunoSEQ multiplex PCR assay. TCRdb took over this immuneACCESS table, retaining in-frame rearrangements with V and J assigned. Such tables are incomplete; in checked studies, under half of the missing clones stem from an unresolved V gene, and the remainder is unexplained. The sample table contains 55,000 to 80,000 clones; only one count was recorded for about 80% of them. Around 7.1% of the sample lies in the top ten.

The clonotype originates from a human donor with non-small cell lung cancer who had a complete response to radiotherapy plus ipilimumab. The sequence joins TRBV30 to TRBJ2-5; TRBD1 agrees with 8 junctional bases. Sequenced here: peripheral blood, sampled from a patient treated with radiotherapy plus ipilimumab. The nucleotides are TGTGCCGGAACGGACAGGGAGAGTATCCAAGAGACCCAGTACTTC. It translates as CAGTDRESIQETQYF.